This is a list of T cell receptor beta chains from one sample in a study of cytomegalovirus exposure and HLA in healthy donors. The assay was immunoSEQ multiplex PCR, and TCRdb's table has in-frame clones only and misses some. The sample carries more than 100,000 clones, around 77% recorded once. Sample: PBMCs. The receptors shown here come from a woman aged 55 to 70 in good health and CMV-seronegative. Both conserved end residues are part of each CDR3. Each record gives: D gene, J gene, V gene, CDR3 protein. D genes are given only for firm matches.

D gene: NA
J gene: TRBJ1-1
V gene: TRBV7-9
CDR3 protein: CASSSRGPDEAFF

D gene: NA
J gene: TRBJ2-7
V gene: TRBV7-8
CDR3 protein: CASRRRETLSYEQYF

D gene: NA
J gene: TRBJ2-5
V gene: TRBV30
CDR3 protein: CAWSVAQGGPEYF

D gene: TRBD2
J gene: TRBJ2-1
V gene: TRBV7-9
CDR3 protein: CASSALGGSPLNEQFF

D gene: TRBD1
J gene: TRBJ1-4
V gene: TRBV28
CDR3 protein: CASSPADRAGEKLFF

D gene: NA
J gene: TRBJ2-2
V gene: TRBV18
CDR3 protein: CASSPVAGVISGELLF

D gene: TRBD1
J gene: TRBJ2-2
V gene: TRBV10-3
CDR3 protein: CAILQGAPPTGELFF

D gene: TRBD2
J gene: TRBJ2-1
V gene: TRBV15
CDR3 protein: CATSRGLAGRRRPYNEQFF

D gene: TRBD1
J gene: TRBJ2-3
V gene: TRBV9
CDR3 protein: CASSLSRGNRADTQYF

D gene: NA
J gene: TRBJ2-1
V gene: TRBV9
CDR3 protein: CASSVGTAPTYNEQFF

D gene: NA
J gene: TRBJ2-3
V gene: TRBV27
CDR3 protein: CASRDQAAGSTDTQYF

D gene: TRBD1
J gene: TRBJ1-4
V gene: TRBV5-1
CDR3 protein: CASSTGPGGDEKLFF

D gene: TRBD2
J gene: TRBJ2-3
V gene: TRBV28
CDR3 protein: CASITSGGLSTDTQYF

D gene: TRBD1
J gene: TRBJ1-2
V gene: TRBV2
CDR3 protein: CASRGTGGIKGYTF

D gene: NA
J gene: TRBJ1-5
V gene: TRBV18
CDR3 protein: CASSIELNQPQHF

D gene: TRBD2
J gene: TRBJ2-1
V gene: TRBV5-1
CDR3 protein: CASSGGGLAGGYNEQFF

D gene: NA
J gene: TRBJ2-7
V gene: TRBV27
CDR3 protein: CASSTPDTQEQYF

D gene: TRBD1
J gene: TRBJ2-3
V gene: TRBV5-1
CDR3 protein: CASSLGQGAADTQYF

D gene: NA
J gene: TRBJ2-5
V gene: TRBV10-3
CDR3 protein: CAISDARDLTQYF

D gene: NA
J gene: TRBJ2-7
V gene: TRBV7-9
CDR3 protein: CASSPPGQFYEQYF

D gene: NA
J gene: TRBJ1-1
V gene: TRBV7-3
CDR3 protein: CASSLLRETEAFF

D gene: TRBD2
J gene: TRBJ2-5
V gene: TRBV5-1
CDR3 protein: CASSLVLAGAETQYF

D gene: NA
J gene: TRBJ1-5
V gene: TRBV27
CDR3 protein: CASSSRITGPYSNQPQHF

D gene: NA
J gene: TRBJ2-5
V gene: TRBV27
CDR3 protein: CASRMRRGLETQYF

D gene: TRBD1
J gene: TRBJ1-5
V gene: TRBV19
CDR3 protein: CASSMYRGWQPQHF

D gene: TRBD2
J gene: TRBJ2-7
V gene: TRBV25-1
CDR3 protein: CASRGTSGFQYF

D gene: NA
J gene: TRBJ2-5
V gene: TRBV5-1
CDR3 protein: CASSMEGAETQYF

D gene: NA
J gene: TRBJ2-7
V gene: TRBV2
CDR3 protein: CASTLDSHEQYF

D gene: NA
J gene: TRBJ2-5
V gene: TRBV7-8
CDR3 protein: CASTVTGGTQETQYF

D gene: TRBD1
J gene: TRBJ1-4
V gene: TRBV6-7
CDR3 protein: CASSRLLRTGANEKLFF

D gene: TRBD1
J gene: TRBJ2-3
V gene: TRBV5-1
CDR3 protein: CASSLGTVTDTQYF

D gene: NA
J gene: TRBJ1-3
V gene: TRBV28
CDR3 protein: CASSFRGAAPWGNTIYF

D gene: NA
J gene: TRBJ1-1
V gene: TRBV9
CDR3 protein: CASSPLSGMNTEAFF

D gene: NA
J gene: TRBJ2-1
V gene: TRBV6-5
CDR3 protein: CASSLGLYNEQFF

D gene: NA
J gene: TRBJ1-3
V gene: TRBV29-1
CDR3 protein: CSVDPGGGGNTIYF

D gene: NA
J gene: TRBJ1-1
V gene: TRBV25-1
CDR3 protein: CASTYMNTEAFF

D gene: NA
J gene: TRBJ1-4
V gene: TRBV7-3
CDR3 protein: CASSLIFRGRQEKLFF

D gene: NA
J gene: TRBJ2-7
V gene: TRBV28
CDR3 protein: CASSLISTRPSLTQVSFSSYEQYF

D gene: NA
J gene: TRBJ2-1
V gene: TRBV15
CDR3 protein: CATAGTLYNEQFF

D gene: TRBD2
J gene: TRBJ2-7
V gene: TRBV9
CDR3 protein: CASSEGLAGLMEQYF

D gene: NA
J gene: TRBJ1-6
V gene: TRBV2
CDR3 protein: CASSLTVVRSPLHF

D gene: TRBD1
J gene: TRBJ2-7
V gene: TRBV7-2
CDR3 protein: CASSSGTGGSYEQYF

D gene: NA
J gene: TRBJ2-3
V gene: TRBV7-6
CDR3 protein: CASRSRGGGLTDTQYF

D gene: NA
J gene: TRBJ1-6
V gene: TRBV2
CDR3 protein: CASSRNSPLHF

D gene: NA
J gene: TRBJ1-4
V gene: TRBV28
CDR3 protein: CASSLLGRGNEKLFF

D gene: TRBD1
J gene: TRBJ2-3
V gene: TRBV29-1
CDR3 protein: CSVEPVKGGADTQYF

D gene: NA
J gene: TRBJ2-4
V gene: TRBV5-1
CDR3 protein: CASSEGGLAKNIQYF

D gene: NA
J gene: TRBJ1-1
V gene: TRBV19
CDR3 protein: CASTPTRDYRAMNTEAFF